The 17 T cell receptor beta chains in this list originate from one sample, sequenced in a study of T cell responses to AZD1222 COVID-19 vaccine. Measured with immunoSEQ multiplex PCR; TCRdb has only the in-frame clones, and not every one. The sample records approximately 190,000 clones, more than 90% being singletons. The starting material was peripheral blood, obtained 28 days after the second dose of the MenACWY control vaccine. Receptors originate from an adult who received the MenACWY meningococcal vaccine as a control.

Here the CDR3 reads CASSPDRWGRQPQHF. The DNA for the CDR3 is TGTGCCAGCAGCCCGGACAGGTGGGGCAGGCAGCCCCAGCATTTT. The rearrangement uses TRBV27 and TRBJ1-5; TRBD1 matches at 7 bases. V gave up 6 bases and J gave up 7 bases; unmatched junction bases: 12. The CDR3 extends over 15 amino acids. Germline lookup yields CDR1 MNHEY and CDR2 SMNVEV (reference sequence).

The J gene is TRBJ1-1, the V gene TRBV6-5; D uncertain. Germline V CDR1 and CDR2: MNHEY, SVGAGI. CDR3 length: 13 residues. Trimming took off 6 bases at V and 6 bases at J, with 14 bases between the two ends. The CDR3 is CASRAAGRPEAFF. CDR3 coding DNA: TGTGCCAGCAGGGCCGCCGGAAGACCTGAAGCTTTCTTT.

The genes are TRBV6-6 and TRBJ1-2, with D possibly matching TRBD1 (6 bases). Trimming left V 5 bases short and J 4 bases short, with 23 bases between. CDR1 and CDR2 from the germline V gene are MNHNY and SVGAGI (reference sequence). This CDR3 contains 17 residues. DNA for the CDR3: TGTGCCAGCAGTCTGGGGGGCAGGGAGAATATACGCTATGGCTACACCTTC. Residues: CASSLGGRENIRYGYTF.

For the CDR3, the DNA is TGTGCCTGGAGTGTAGGAGGGACCGGGGAGCTGTTTTTT. This codes for CAWSVGGTGELFF. The V and J genes are TRBV30 and TRBJ2-2; a possible D gene is TRBD2 (6 bases). The V gene lost 0 bases and the J gene lost 5 bases, with 7 bases spanning the gap. The CDR3 is 13 amino acids. In germline, CDR1 is GTSNPN, CDR2 SVGIG (reference sequence).

V usage is TRBV19 and J usage is TRBJ2-5; 11 positions agree with TRBD1. V lost 5 bases and J lost 4; bases outside the gene matches: 9. Germline loops: CDR1 LNHDA, CDR2 SQIVND (reference sequence). The CDR3 is 16 residues long. The CDR3 is CASSYRTGGGRETQYF. CDR3 bases: TGTGCCAGTAGTTACCGGACAGGGGGCGGCCGAGAGACCCAGTACTTC. The entire variable domain, with the rest obtained from reference TRBV19 and TRBJ2-5, is as follows: DGGITQSPKYLFRKEGQNVTLSCEQNLNHDAMYWYRQDPGQGLRLIYYSQIVNDFQKGDIAEGYSVSREKKESFPLTVTSAQKNPTAFYLCASSYRTGGGRETQYFGPGTRLLVL.

This chain joins TRBV29-1 and TRBJ1-1; 10 nucleotides line up with TRBD1. V was clipped by 0 bases and J by 0 bases; unmatched bases: 10. The CDR3 spans 18 residues. Germline-derived CDR1 and CDR2 are SQVTM and ANQGSEA. As DNA, the CDR3 is TGCAGCGTTGAAGATTCTAGGACAGGGGGTTCCATGAACACTGAAGCTTTCTTT. It specifies CSVEDSRTGGSMNTEAFF.

DNA of the CDR3: TGTGCCAGCAGTATAGGGACTAGCGGGAGTCAAGAGACCCAGTACTTC. Encoded protein: CASSIGTSGSQETQYF. The V and J genes are TRBV11-2 and TRBJ2-5; 14 positions agree with TRBD2. The CDR3 has 16 amino acids. V gave up 6 bases and J gave up 2 bases; unmatched junction bases: 5. Germline loops: CDR1 SGHAT, CDR2 FQNNGV.

The gene calls are TRBV28 and TRBJ1-2; tentatively, D is TRBD1 (5 bases). V was pared by 8 bases and J by 3 bases, with 13 bases between. The length of the CDR3 is 13 residues. CDR1 is MDHEN and CDR2 is SYDVKM in the germline V gene. Here the CDR3 reads CASGGAAHYGYTF. The CDR3 DNA sequence: TGTGCCAGCGGCGGGGCAGCCCACTATGGCTACACCTTC.

The chain recombines TRBV10-3 with TRBJ2-1, with a tentative D call TRBD2 (5 bases). With 8 bases removed from V and 8 bases from J, the gap between germline ends came to 16 bases. The CDR3 extends over 13 amino acids. The germline V gene has CDR1 ENHRY and CDR2 SYGVKD. The CDR3 DNA sequence: TGTGCCATCGGAGCTAGCAGGTTGGATGAGCAGTTCTTC. It translates to CAIGASRLDEQFF.

V gene TRBV19 combines with J gene TRBJ2-2; 13 positions agree with TRBD2. The CDR3 is made up of 14 amino acids. Germline trimming cut 7 bases from V and 10 bases from J; bases unmatched to any gene: 6. The germline CDR1 and CDR2 sequences are LNHDA and SQIVND (reference sequence). In nucleotides, the CDR3 is TGTGCCAGTAACGGACTAGCGGGAGCGGTGGAGCTGTTTTTT. Its protein product is CASNGLAGAVELFF.

V is TRBV9 and J is TRBJ2-5; D assignment may be TRBD1 or TRBD2 (5 bases each). Trimming left V 0 bases short and J 2 bases short, with 17 bases between. CDR1 is SGDLS, CDR2 YYNGEE, per germline. This CDR3 spans 17 amino acids. The CDR3 coding sequence is TGTGCCAGCAGCGTAGGAGGGACGGGCACCCTTCAAGAGACCCAGTACTTC. Amino acids: CASSVGGTGTLQETQYF. The entire variable domain, with the rest obtained from reference TRBV9 and TRBJ2-5, is as follows: DSGVTQTPKHLITATGQRVTLRCSPRSGDLSVYWYQQSLDQGLQFLIQYYNGEERAKGNILERFSAQQFPDLHSELNLSSLELGDSALYFCASSVGGTGTLQETQYFGPGTRLLVL.

The V and J genes are TRBV7-2 and TRBJ1-6; 8 nucleotides match TRBD1. V lost 2 bases, J lost 3 bases, and 3 bases stayed unmatched. The V gene's germline CDR1 is SGHTA and CDR2 FQGNSA. This CDR3 region has 16 residues. As DNA, the CDR3 is TGTGCCAGCAGCTTATCCGACAGGGGCTATAATTCACCCCTCCACTTT. It yields the protein CASSLSDRGYNSPLHF.

This clone turned up a few times. The chain combines TRBV6-5 with TRBJ2-7, with 13 nucleotides matching TRBD2. In germline, CDR1 is MNHEY, CDR2 SVGAGI. There are 15 residues in the CDR3. V shed 2 bases and J 4 bases; nucleotides not matched to a gene: 2. CDR3 protein: CASSYVLAGGYEQYF. DNA for the CDR3: TGTGCCAGCAGTTACGTACTAGCGGGAGGGTACGAGCAGTACTTC.

The chain couples TRBV5-6 to TRBJ2-1; no definite D call. The CDR3 is 15 amino acids. The ends were cut back, 0 bases at V and 6 bases at J, with 13 bases in the middle. Germline V gives CDR1 SGHDT, CDR2 YYEEEE. CDR3 sequence (DNA): TGTGCCAGCAGCTTGGGGTTGGTCTTTACCAATGAGCAGTTCTTC. Amino acids: CASSLGLVFTNEQFF.

The genes are TRBV10-3 and TRBJ2-5; the D is unclear. Germline V gene data show CDR1 as ENHRY and CDR2 as SYGVKD. The CDR3 loop spans 12 amino acids. V was trimmed by 3 bases and J by 2 bases, leaving 4 bases between them. CDR3 sequence reads: CAISEEQETQYF. In nucleotides, the CDR3 is TGTGCCATCAGTGAAGAGCAAGAGACCCAGTACTTC.

This chain uses TRBV27 with TRBJ1-2, with a possible D match to TRBD1 (5 bases). Germline V lookup: CDR1 MNHEY, CDR2 SMNVEV (reference sequence). Trimming removed 6 bases from V and 8 bases from J, with 16 bases in between. This CDR3 comprises 13 residues. The CDR3 reads CASSPQGSGGYTF. CDR3 coding DNA: TGTGCCAGCAGCCCGCAGGGCAGCGGGGGCTACACCTTC.

There are a few counts of this clone. The chain joins TRBV7-9 to TRBJ1-1; possible D gene TRBD1, 5 bases. V was clipped by 2 bases and J by 1 base, with 20 bases between them. The CDR3 spans 18 residues. Per germline, CDR1 SEHNR and CDR2 FQNEAQ (reference sequence). Written as DNA, the CDR3 is TGTGCCAGCAGCTTACCGACAGAGTGGCGGTCGAGGAACACTGAAGCTTTCTTT. It is translated as CASSLPTEWRSRNTEAFF.